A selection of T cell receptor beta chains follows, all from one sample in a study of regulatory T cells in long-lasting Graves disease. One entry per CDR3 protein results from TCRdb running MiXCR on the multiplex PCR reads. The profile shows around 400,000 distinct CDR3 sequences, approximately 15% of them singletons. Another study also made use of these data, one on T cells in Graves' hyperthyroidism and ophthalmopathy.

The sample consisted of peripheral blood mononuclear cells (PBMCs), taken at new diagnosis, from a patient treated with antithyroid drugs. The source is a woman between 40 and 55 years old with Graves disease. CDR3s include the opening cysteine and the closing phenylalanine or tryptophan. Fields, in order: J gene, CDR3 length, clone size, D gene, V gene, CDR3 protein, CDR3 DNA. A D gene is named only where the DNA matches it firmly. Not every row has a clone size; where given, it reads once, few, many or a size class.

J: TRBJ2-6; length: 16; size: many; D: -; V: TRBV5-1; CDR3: CASSTRQFSGANVLTF; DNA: TGCGCCAGCAGCACCAGACAGTTCTCTGGGGCCAACGTCCTGACTTTC
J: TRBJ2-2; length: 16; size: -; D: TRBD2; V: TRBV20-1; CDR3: CSAPASGRRATGELFF; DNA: TGCAGTGCCCCGGCCAGCGGGAGGCGGGCCACCGGGGAGCTGTTTTTT
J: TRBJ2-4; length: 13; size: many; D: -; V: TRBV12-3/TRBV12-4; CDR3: CASRDAAANIQYF; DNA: TGTGCCAGCAGGGACGCGGCGGCAAACATTCAGTACTTC
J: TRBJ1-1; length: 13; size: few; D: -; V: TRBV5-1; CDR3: CASKEGVYTEAFF; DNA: TGCGCCAGCAAAGAGGGGGTTTACACTGAAGCTTTCTTT
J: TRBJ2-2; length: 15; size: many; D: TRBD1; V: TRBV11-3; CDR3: CAIPGQGVNTGELFF; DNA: TGTGCCATCCCAGGACAGGGGGTAAACACCGGGGAGCTGTTTTTT
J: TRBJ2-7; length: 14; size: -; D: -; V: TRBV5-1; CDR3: CASSPGARYYEQYF; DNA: TGCGCCAGCAGCCCGGGGGCTAGATACTACGAGCAGTACTTC
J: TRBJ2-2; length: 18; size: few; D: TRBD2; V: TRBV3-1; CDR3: CASSQETSGRVNDGELFF; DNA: TGTGCCAGCAGCCAAGAAACTAGCGGGAGAGTCAATGACGGGGAGCTGTTTTTT
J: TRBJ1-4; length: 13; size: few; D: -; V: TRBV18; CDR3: CASLRDHNEKLFF; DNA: TGTGCCAGCCTCCGGGATCATAATGAAAAACTGTTTTTT
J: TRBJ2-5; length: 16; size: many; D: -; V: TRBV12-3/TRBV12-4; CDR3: CASSILRGHIQETQYF; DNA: TGTGCCAGCAGTATCCTCAGGGGACATATCCAAGAGACCCAGTACTTC
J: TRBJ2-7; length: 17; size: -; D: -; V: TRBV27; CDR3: CASSFAGSLTRSYEQYF; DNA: TGTGCCAGCAGTTTTGCTGGCTCCCTTACAAGGTCCTACGAGCAGTACTTC
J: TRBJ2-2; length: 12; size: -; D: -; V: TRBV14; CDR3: CASNRLTGELFF; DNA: TGTGCCAGCAACAGACTAACCGGGGAGCTGTTTTTT
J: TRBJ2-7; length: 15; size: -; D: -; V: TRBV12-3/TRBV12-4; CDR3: CASRRNRDSTYEQYF; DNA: TGTGCCAGCAGGAGAAACCGGGACTCTACCTACGAGCAGTACTTC
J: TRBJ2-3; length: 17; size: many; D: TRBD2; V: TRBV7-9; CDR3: CASSLVPSGLGTDTQYF; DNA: TGTGCCAGCAGCTTGGTCCCTAGCGGTCTTGGGACAGATACGCAGTATTTT
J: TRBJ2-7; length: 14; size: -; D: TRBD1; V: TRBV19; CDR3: CASSSKGQAYEQYF; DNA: TGTGCCAGTAGTAGCAAGGGACAGGCCTACGAGCAGTACTTC
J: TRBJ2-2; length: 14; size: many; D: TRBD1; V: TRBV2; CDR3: CASSRDRGAGELFF; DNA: TGTGCCAGCAGTCGGGACAGGGGTGCCGGGGAGCTGTTTTTT
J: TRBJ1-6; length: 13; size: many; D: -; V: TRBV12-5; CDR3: CASGSSYNSPLHF; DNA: TGTGCTAGTGGCAGCTCCTATAATTCACCCCTCCACTTT
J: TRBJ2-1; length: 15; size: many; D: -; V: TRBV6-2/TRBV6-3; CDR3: CASRKEGRPGNEQFF; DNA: TGTGCCAGCAGAAAGGAGGGGAGGCCCGGCAATGAGCAGTTCTTC
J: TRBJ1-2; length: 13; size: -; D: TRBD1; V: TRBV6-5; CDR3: CASSSTGGRGYTF; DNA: TGTGCCAGCAGTTCAACAGGGGGTCGGGGCTACACCTTC
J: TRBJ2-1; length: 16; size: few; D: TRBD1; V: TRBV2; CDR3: CASSRDRAGSYNEQFF; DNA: TGTGCCAGCAGTCGGGACAGGGCTGGGTCCTACAATGAGCAGTTCTTC
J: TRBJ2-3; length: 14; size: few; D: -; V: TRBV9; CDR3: CASSGGTPRDTQYF; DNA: TGTGCCAGCAGCGGTGGGACTCCGCGTGATACGCAGTATTTT
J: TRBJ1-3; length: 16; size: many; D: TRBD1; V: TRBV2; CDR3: CASSGQGYSSGNTIYF; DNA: TGTGCCAGCAGTGGACAGGGATACAGCTCTGGAAACACCATATATTTT
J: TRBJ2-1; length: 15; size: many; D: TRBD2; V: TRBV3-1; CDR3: CASSQDLAGDGEQFF; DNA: TGTGCCAGCAGCCAAGACTTAGCGGGAGATGGTGAGCAGTTCTTC
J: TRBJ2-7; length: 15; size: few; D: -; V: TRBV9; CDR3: CASSAEEAGAYEQYF; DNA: TGTGCCAGCAGCGCCGAAGAGGCTGGGGCCTACGAGCAGTACTTC
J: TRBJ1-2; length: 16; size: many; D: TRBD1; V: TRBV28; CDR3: CASSSTPGTGGGGYTF; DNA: TGTGCCAGCAGTTCCACCCCCGGGACAGGGGGCGGTGGCTACACCTTC
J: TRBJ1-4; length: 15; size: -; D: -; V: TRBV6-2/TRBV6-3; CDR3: CASSLSRGLGEKLFF; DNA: TGTGCCAGCAGTTTAAGCCGGGGGCTCGGGGAAAAACTGTTTTTT
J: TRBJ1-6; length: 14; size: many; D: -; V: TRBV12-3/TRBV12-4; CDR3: CASRSGTDNSPLHF; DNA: TGTGCCAGCAGATCCGGGACGGATAATTCACCCCTCCACTTT
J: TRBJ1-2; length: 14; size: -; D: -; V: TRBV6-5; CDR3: CACSYLQVGYGYTF; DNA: TGTGCCTGCAGTTACCTACAGGTTGGCTATGGCTACACCTTC
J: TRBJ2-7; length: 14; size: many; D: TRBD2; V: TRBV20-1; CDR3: CSARLAGGPGEQYF; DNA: TGCAGTGCTAGACTAGCGGGAGGGCCGGGAGAGCAGTACTTC
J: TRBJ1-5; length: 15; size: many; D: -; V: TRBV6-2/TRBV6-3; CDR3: CASSYSGMGNQPQHF; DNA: TGTGCCAGCAGTTACTCGGGCATGGGCAATCAGCCCCAGCATTTT
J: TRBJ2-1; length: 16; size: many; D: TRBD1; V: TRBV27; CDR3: CASSSLDRGLYNEQFF; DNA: TGTGCCAGCAGTTCGCTTGACAGGGGACTCTACAATGAGCAGTTCTTC
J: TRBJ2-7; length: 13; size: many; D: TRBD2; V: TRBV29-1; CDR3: CSVGAGGPYEQYF; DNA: TGCAGCGTTGGAGCGGGAGGGCCCTACGAGCAGTACTTC
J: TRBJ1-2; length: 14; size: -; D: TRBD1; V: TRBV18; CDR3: CASSRQGQSYGYTF; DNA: TGTGCCAGCTCACGACAGGGGCAATCCTATGGCTACACCTTC
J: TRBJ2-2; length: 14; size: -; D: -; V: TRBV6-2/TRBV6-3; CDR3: CASKGAGSTGELFF; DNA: TGTGCCAGCAAGGGGGCGGGGAGCACCGGGGAGCTGTTTTTT
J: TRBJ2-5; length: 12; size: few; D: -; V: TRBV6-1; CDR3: CAISGSGETQYF; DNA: TGTGCCATTAGCGGTTCCGGGGAGACCCAGTACTTC
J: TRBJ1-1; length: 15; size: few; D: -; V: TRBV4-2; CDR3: CASSQEKLTNTEAFF; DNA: TGTGCCAGCAGCCAAGAGAAATTGACGAACACTGAAGCTTTCTTT
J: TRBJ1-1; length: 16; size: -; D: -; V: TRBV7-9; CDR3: CASSLALQGANTEAFF; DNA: TGTGCCAGCAGCTTAGCCTTACAGGGCGCGAACACTGAAGCTTTCTTT
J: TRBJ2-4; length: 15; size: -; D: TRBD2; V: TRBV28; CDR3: CASSSGGGSKNIQYF; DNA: TGTGCCAGCAGTTCGGGGGGGGGGTCTAAAAACATTCAGTACTTC
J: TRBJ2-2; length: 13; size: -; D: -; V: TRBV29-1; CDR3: CSVEAKGTGELFF; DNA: TGCAGCGTTGAGGCGAAGGGTACCGGGGAGCTGTTTTTT
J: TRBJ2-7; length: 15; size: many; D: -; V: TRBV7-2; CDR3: CASSLGVASSYEQYF; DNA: TGTGCCAGCAGCTTAGGAGTGGCAAGCTCCTACGAGCAGTACTTC
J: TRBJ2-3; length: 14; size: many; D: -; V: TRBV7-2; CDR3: CASSLDLNTDTQYF; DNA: TGTGCCAGCAGCTTAGACTTAAACACAGATACGCAGTATTTT
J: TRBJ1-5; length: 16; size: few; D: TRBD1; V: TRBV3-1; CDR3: CASSQDQQGVGQPQHF; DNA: TGTGCCAGCAGCCAAGATCAACAGGGGGTCGGGCAGCCCCAGCATTTT
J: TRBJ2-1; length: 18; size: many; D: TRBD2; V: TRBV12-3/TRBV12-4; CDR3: CASSLLEASGRAYNEQFF; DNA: TGTGCCAGCAGTTTGCTGGAGGCTAGCGGGAGGGCGTACAATGAGCAGTTCTTC
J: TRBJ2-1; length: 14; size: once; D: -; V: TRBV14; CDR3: CASSQVTGRNEQFF; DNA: TGTGCCAGCAGCCAAGTTACAGGGAGGAATGAGCAGTTCTTC
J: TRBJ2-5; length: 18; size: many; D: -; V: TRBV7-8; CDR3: CASSLFIQEGWFGETQYF; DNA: TGTGCCAGCAGCTTATTCATCCAGGAAGGGTGGTTCGGAGAGACCCAGTACTTC
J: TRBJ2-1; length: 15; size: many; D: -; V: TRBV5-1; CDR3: CASSTGQPVGNEQFF; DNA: TGCGCCAGCAGCACCGGACAGCCCGTGGGCAATGAGCAGTTCTTC